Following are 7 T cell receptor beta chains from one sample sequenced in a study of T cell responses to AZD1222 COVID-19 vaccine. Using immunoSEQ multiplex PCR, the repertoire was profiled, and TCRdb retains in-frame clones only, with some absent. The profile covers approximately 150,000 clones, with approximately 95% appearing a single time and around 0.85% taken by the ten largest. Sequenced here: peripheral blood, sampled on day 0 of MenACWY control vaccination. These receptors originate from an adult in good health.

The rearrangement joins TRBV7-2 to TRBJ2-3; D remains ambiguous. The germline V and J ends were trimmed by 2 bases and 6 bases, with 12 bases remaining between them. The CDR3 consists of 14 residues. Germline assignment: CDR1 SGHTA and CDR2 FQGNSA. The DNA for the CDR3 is TGTGCCAGCAGCTTATTCCGGGTTGCGGATACGCAGTATTTT. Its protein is CASSLFRVADTQYF.

The CDR3 DNA follows: TGCGCCAGCAGCCCGGGACTAGCCCCGTCGGGTGAGCAGTTCTTC. It encodes CASSPGLAPSGEQFF. The chain couples TRBV5-1 to TRBJ2-1; 9 bases are a match to TRBD2. V lost 4 bases, J lost 9 bases, and 11 bases stayed unmatched. CDR1 is SGHRS and CDR2 is YFSETQ in the germline V gene. This CDR3 comprises 15 residues.

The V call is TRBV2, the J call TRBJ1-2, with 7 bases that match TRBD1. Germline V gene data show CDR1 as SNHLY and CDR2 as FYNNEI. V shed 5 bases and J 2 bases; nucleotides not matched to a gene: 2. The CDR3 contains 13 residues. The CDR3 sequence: CASSRDSNYGYTF. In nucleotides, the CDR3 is TGTGCCAGCAGTCGGGACAGCAACTATGGCTACACCTTC. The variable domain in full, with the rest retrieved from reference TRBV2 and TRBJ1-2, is EPEVTQTPSHQVTQMGQEVILRCVPISNHLYFYWYRQILGQKVEFLVSFYNNEISEKSEIFDDQFSVERPDGSNFTLKIRSTKLEDSAMYFCASSRDSNYGYTFGSGTRLTVV.

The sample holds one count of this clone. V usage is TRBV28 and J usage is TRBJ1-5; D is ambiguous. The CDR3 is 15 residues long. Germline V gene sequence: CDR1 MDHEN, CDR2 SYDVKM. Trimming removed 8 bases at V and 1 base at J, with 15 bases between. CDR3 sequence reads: CASLPDARSNQPQHF. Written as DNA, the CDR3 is TGTGCCAGCTTGCCCGACGCGAGGAGCAATCAGCCCCAGCATTTT.

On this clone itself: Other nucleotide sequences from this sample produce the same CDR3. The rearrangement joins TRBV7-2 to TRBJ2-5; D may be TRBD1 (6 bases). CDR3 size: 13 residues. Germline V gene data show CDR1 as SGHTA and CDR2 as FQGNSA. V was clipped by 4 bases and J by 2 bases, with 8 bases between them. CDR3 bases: TGTGCCAGCAGCTACAGGGTACAAGAGACCCAGTACTTC. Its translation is CASSYRVQETQYF.

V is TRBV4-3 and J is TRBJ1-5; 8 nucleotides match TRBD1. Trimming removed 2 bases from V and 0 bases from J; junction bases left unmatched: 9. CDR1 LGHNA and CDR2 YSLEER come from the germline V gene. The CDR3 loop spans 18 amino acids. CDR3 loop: CASSQFGQGIYSNQPQHF. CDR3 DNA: TGCGCCAGCAGCCAATTCGGACAGGGTATCTATAGCAATCAGCCCCAGCATTTT.

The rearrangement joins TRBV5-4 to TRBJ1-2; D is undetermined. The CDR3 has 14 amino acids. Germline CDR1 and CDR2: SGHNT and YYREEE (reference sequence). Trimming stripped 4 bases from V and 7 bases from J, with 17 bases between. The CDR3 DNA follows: TGTGCCAGCAGCATGGAGAGGGTCTTAGTTGGCTACACCTTC. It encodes CASSMERVLVGYTF. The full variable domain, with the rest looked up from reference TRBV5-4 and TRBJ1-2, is ETGVTQSPTHLIKTRGQQVTLRCSSQSGHNTVSWYQQALGQGPQFIFQYYREEENGRGNFPPRFSGLQFPNYSSELNVNALELDDSALYLCASSMERVLVGYTFGSGTRLTVV.